A selection of T cell receptor beta chains follows, all from one sample in a study of identical twins. MiXCR, applied by TCRdb to the 5' RACE reads, yields one record per CDR3 protein. Here the sample spans approximately 280,000 distinct CDR3 sequences, 6.5% to 9.5% being singletons. The same data also went into a second study, on yellow fever vaccine responses in identical twins.

The sequenced sample was memory (CD45RO+) T cells sorted from blood. The receptors were sampled from a woman aged 18-35 years in good health. Each CDR3 is given with its conserved first and last residue. D genes are given only for firm matches. Clone size is given for some rows only: seen once, a few or many times, or a class if the clone is expanded.

v_gene	d_gene	abundance	j_gene	CDR3aa	CDR3nt
TRBV7-9	-	few	TRBJ1-2	CASSLGVRPERTF	TGTGCCAGCAGCTTAGGGGTCAGACCAGAAAGGACCTTC
TRBV2	-	many	TRBJ2-5	CASSTTDYQETQYF	TGTGCCAGCAGTACGACAGACTATCAAGAGACCCAGTACTTC
TRBV28	-	few	TRBJ1-4	CASSWGAQKLFF	TGTGCCAGCAGTTGGGGGGCGCAAAAACTGTTTTTT
TRBV6-5	-	few	TRBJ2-2	CASSYSYLNTGELFF	TGTGCCAGCAGTTACTCCTACCTCAACACCGGGGAGCTGTTTTTT
TRBV11-2	-	many	TRBJ2-1	CASSLGSYNEQFF	TGTGCCAGCAGCTTAGGCTCCTACAATGAGCAGTTCTTC
TRBV5-4	TRBD2	-	TRBJ2-3	CASSLLPLAGGTDTQYF	TGTGCCAGCAGCTTGTTGCCTCTAGCGGGGGGCACAGATACGCAGTATTTT
TRBV6-1	TRBD1	few	TRBJ1-2	CASMDRGLYGYTF	TGTGCCAGCATGGACAGGGGACTCTATGGCTACACCTTC
TRBV27	-	few	TRBJ1-2	CASSFNGKNYGYTF	TGTGCCAGCAGTTTCAACGGCAAAAACTATGGCTACACCTTC
TRBV20-1	TRBD1	many	TRBJ1-1	CSGRDRVTTEAFF	TGCAGTGGGCGGGACAGGGTTACGACTGAAGCTTTCTTT
TRBV5-8	TRBD1	few	TRBJ2-2	CASSQRTGNTGELFF	TGTGCCAGCAGCCAACGGACAGGAAACACCGGGGAGCTGTTTTTT
TRBV29-1	-	many	TRBJ1-3	CSVAPAYSGNTIYF	TGCAGCGTTGCGCCGGCCTACTCTGGAAACACCATATATTTT
TRBV20-1	-	-	TRBJ2-1	CSARGPFKAGSYNEQFF	TGCAGTGCTAGAGGGCCGTTTAAAGCGGGCTCCTACAATGAGCAGTTCTTC
TRBV20-1	-	-	TRBJ2-4	CSAREGLGKNIQYF	TGCAGTGCTAGAGAAGGGTTAGGCAAAAACATTCAGTACTTC
TRBV2	-	-	TRBJ2-7	CASGTRYEQYF	TGTGCCAGCGGGACCCGCTACGAGCAGTACTTC
TRBV19	TRBD2	few	TRBJ2-1	CASSPSGVLNEQFF	TGTGCCAGTAGTCCTAGCGGGGTTCTCAATGAGCAGTTCTTC
TRBV7-9	TRBD1	few	TRBJ1-2	CASSLMGEKTGPFVYTF	TGTGCCAGCAGCCTTATGGGGGAAAAGACAGGGCCTTTTGTCTACACCTTC
TRBV19	-	-	TRBJ2-5	CASTADQETQYF	TGTGCCAGTACGGCAGACCAAGAGACCCAGTACTTC